This T cell receptor beta chain stems from a study of blood T cells in healthy people across ages. Study summary: Capturing about one barcoded beta molecule per two T cells was achieved by template switching. Overall study results and limits: In older individuals, TCR beta diversity per million T cells was lower, falling roughly linearly with age. Across samples, TCR beta diversity tracked strongly with naive T cell percentage. PBMCs were not sorted, which prevented a conclusive comparison of naive versus antigen-experienced cells.

About this clonotype itself: Its antigen is as yet unknown. A read error may produce the germline difference seen at one junction end.

Alongside a J-beta primer mix, a sample-barcoded 5' primer served in a second PCR lasting about 7 to 11 cycles. MiXCR, applied by TCRdb to the 5' RACE reads, yields one record per CDR3 protein. The sample holds hundreds of thousands of distinct CDR3 sequences; under 35% are singletons and the top ten take 17%. This CDR3 contains 15 residues. The sample consisted of blood. The sequence derives from a woman of 80 years or more in good health. The rearrangement links TRBV12-3 or TRBV12-4 to TRBJ2-1; D is uncertain. The CDR3 sequence: CANSLTLTTYNEQFF. CDR3 nucleotides: TGTGCCAACAGTTTGACCCTTACGACCTACAATGAGCAGTTCTTC.